Below, 10 T cell receptor beta chains from the same sample are listed, as sequenced in a study of immune cell composition in non-small cell lung cancer. TCRdb keeps only in-frame clones here, not all; method: immunoSEQ multiplex PCR. Of roughly 3,200 clones listed, around four fifths were seen once; the top ten hold 36%. Material: lung tumor tissue. These receptors came from a human donor with non-small cell lung cancer.

The chain carries TRBV15 and TRBJ1-2; weak D call: TRBD1 (5 bases). The germline gives CDR1 LNHNV, CDR2 YYDKDF (reference sequence). The CDR3 covers 14 residues. Trimming took 0 bases from V and 7 from J, leaving 12 bases between them. CDR3 in DNA: TGTGCCACCAGCAGAGATAGGGCAGGGTTTGGCTACACCTTC. As protein: CATSRDRAGFGYTF.

This chain connects TRBV23-1 to TRBJ2-1; 14 bases agree with TRBD2. TRBV23-1 falls under the ORF class, with uncertain function. The CDR3 runs 18 residues. V gave up 3 bases and J gave up 3 bases; unmatched junction bases: 7. In DNA form, the CDR3 reads TGCGCCAGCAGTCAGATGGGACTAGCGGGGGTATACTACAATGAGCAGTTCTTC. This sequence encodes CASSQMGLAGVYYNEQFF.

This clone has a single count. The chain employs TRBV6-5 and TRBJ1-2, with 7 positions matching TRBD1. V shed 0 bases, J shed 2 bases, and the junction held 6 bases outside the gene matches. The germline CDR1 and CDR2 sequences are MNHEY and SVGAGI. CDR3 length: 16 residues. CDR3 in amino acids: CASSYSSRGWNYGYTF. The DNA for the CDR3 is TGTGCCAGCAGTTACTCGAGCAGGGGGTGGAACTATGGCTACACCTTC.

Only a few counts were recorded for this clone. The chain combines TRBV11-3 with TRBJ1-1, with 7 bases lining up with TRBD1. This CDR3 is built from 14 residues. Trimming at V came to 5 bases and at J to 5 bases, leaving 8 bases not matched to a gene. Germline V gene data show CDR1 as SGHNT and CDR2 as YENEEA. The CDR3 nucleotides are TGTGCCAGCAGCAGCGACAGGGCCTGGACTGAAGCTTTCTTT. It specifies CASSSDRAWTEAFF.

The chain combines TRBV18 with TRBJ2-7, with TRBD2 matching 15 bases. The CDR3 loop spans 17 amino acids. The J segment lost 2 bases and the V segment lost 2 bases, leaving 4 bases of the junction unmatched. CDR1 is KGHSH and CDR2 is LQKENI in the germline V gene. CDR3 sequence (DNA): TGTGCCAGCTCACCAGGGACTAGCGGGGGGTCTCCCTACGAGCAGTACTTC. Translated, it gives CASSPGTSGGSPYEQYF.

By share, this clone ranks as medium-sized. The J gene is TRBJ1-6, the V gene TRBV6-1; 7 bases are shared with TRBD1. Germline V gene sequence: CDR1 MNHNS, CDR2 SASEGT. This CDR3 comprises 14 residues. The CDR3 DNA sequence: TGTGCTACAGATGAGGGGGCTCTCGTTCTACCCCTCCACTTT. Its translation: CATDEGALVLPLHF.

The chain uses TRBV5-1 and TRBJ2-2, with D possibly TRBD1 on 6 matching bases. Looked up from germline, CDR1 is SGHRS and CDR2 is YFSETQ. This CDR3 is 15 amino acids long. The V and J ends lost 3 bases and 0 bases respectively, with 9 bases between them. The CDR3 spells CASSSGTSNTGELFF. CDR3 nucleotides: TGCGCCAGCAGCTCCGGGACATCGAACACCGGGGAGCTGTTTTTT.

This clone is deemed medium-sized. The chain combines TRBV19 with TRBJ2-7; D might be TRBD2 (5 bases). This CDR3 is 14 amino acids long. Germline-derived CDR1 and CDR2 are LNHDA and SQIVND (reference sequence). V was shortened by 2 bases and J by 4 bases, with 12 bases between the two germline ends. CDR3 DNA: TGTGCCAGTAGTATAAGCGGTCGCCGGTACGAGCAGTACTTC. Its translation is CASSISGRRYEQYF.

The chain has TRBV10-3 and TRBJ2-2, with TRBD1 matching 9 bases. Germline V gene data show CDR1 as ENHRY and CDR2 as SYGVKD. The CDR3 is 14 residues long. The V segment lost 4 bases and the J segment 5 bases; nucleotides outside the gene matches: 2. The CDR3 DNA is TGTGCCATCAGTGGACAGGGGGGGACCGGGGAGCTGTTTTTT. Residues: CAISGQGGTGELFF.

The V call is TRBV7-9, the J call TRBJ1-2, with D uncertain. The germline gives CDR1 SEHNR, CDR2 FQNEAQ (reference sequence). Trimming pared 5 bases from V and 5 bases from J, leaving 9 bases between. The CDR3 loop spans 12 amino acids. CDR3 in amino acids: CASSGVGYGYTF. In nucleotides, the CDR3 is TGTGCCAGCAGCGGAGTTGGATATGGCTACACCTTC. The full variable domain, rest sourced from reference TRBV7-9 and TRBJ1-2, is DTGVSQNPRHKITKRGQNVTFRCDPISEHNRLYWYRQTLGQGPEFLTYFQNEAQLEKSRLLSDRFSAERPKGSFSTLEIQRTEQGDSAMYLCASSGVGYGYTFGSGTRLTVV.